This TCR beta chain was recovered during a study of blood T cell repertoires in COVID-19. Deletions cut 7 bases from V and 6 bases from J, with 31 bases between. The germline V gene has CDR1 SQVTM and CDR2 ANQGSEA. The CDR3 is 17 residues long. The study recruited people aged roughly 18 to 95 years across approximately 25 US areas. Which cohort a participant joined came from the clinical history participants gave. Recovered status applied to Cohort 3 donors who had two consecutive negative PCRs. It also applied to those with clearance or with symptom resolution. Authors' methods: Nucleated cell number was recorded as an estimate derived from reference gene primer amplification. Clones were read by immunoSEQ multiplex PCR, and TCRdb kept only the in-frame ones, dropping some. V, J and clone size derive from that table, while D and trimming were established from the DNA sequence. The table lists 150,000 to 200,000 clones, approximately 80% of them singletons, with 13% in the top ten.

The receptor comes from an older woman who had recovered from COVID-19. The V and J genes are TRBV29-1 and TRBJ2-7; D possibly corresponds to TRBD1 (6 bases). Sequencing used PBMCs or T cells enriched from blood (not recorded which). CDR3 nucleotides: TGCAGCGCGTTGTATCCCAAGGATGGGACATCCATCTCCGAGCAGTACTTC. It codes for CSALYPKDGTSISEQYF.